The 8 T cell receptor beta chains below all came from one sample that was sequenced in a study of CD4+ T cells in melanoma. Measured with immunoSEQ multiplex PCR; TCRdb has only the in-frame clones, and not every one. This table has about 21,000 clones, around 80% appearing once. These receptors were taken from a human donor with melanoma.

The chain employs TRBV11-2 and TRBJ1-3, with D perhaps matching TRBD1 (5 bases). This CDR3 is 16 amino acids long. Germline CDR1 is SGHAT and CDR2 is FQNNGV. V lost 1 base, J lost 0 bases, and 10 bases lay in between. The CDR3, as DNA: TGTGCCAGCAGCTTAGTGGGACGAATCTCTGGAAACACCATATATTTT. Translation gives CASSLVGRISGNTIYF.

The chain recombines TRBV5-4 with TRBJ2-5; D is ambiguous. The CDR3 totals 13 residues. V was pared by 0 bases and J by 2 bases, with 5 bases between. Germline V gives CDR1 SGHNT, CDR2 YYREEE (reference sequence). CDR3 in amino acids: CASSLALQETQYF. The DNA of the CDR3 is TGTGCCAGCAGCTTGGCCTTACAAGAGACCCAGTACTTC.

This chain links TRBV5-1 with TRBJ1-4; 10 bases agree with TRBD1. The germline gives CDR1 SGHRS, CDR2 YFSETQ. The CDR3 length is 16 residues. V lost 4 bases and J lost 6; bases outside the gene matches: 9. The CDR3: CASSLLGQGGDEKLFF. CDR3 nucleotides: TGCGCCAGCAGCCTCCTTGGACAGGGGGGGGATGAAAAACTGTTTTTT.

CDR3 sequence reads: CASSRADRGSYNEQFF. For the CDR3, the DNA is TGTGCCAGCAGCCGCGCGGATAGGGGATCCTACAATGAGCAGTTCTTC. The genes are TRBV9 and TRBJ2-1, with a weak D call TRBD1 (5 bases). This CDR3 contains 16 residues. V lost 4 bases to trimming and J lost 1 base, with 15 bases between them. Per the germline V gene, CDR1 is SGDLS and CDR2 is YYNGEE.

This chain connects TRBV18 to TRBJ2-1; 7 bases line up with TRBD1. The CDR3 extends over 15 amino acids. The J segment lost 6 bases and the V segment lost 3 bases, leaving 8 bases of the junction unmatched. Germline CDR1 is KGHSH and CDR2 is LQKENI. CDR3 DNA sequence: TGTGCCAGCTCACCTCGACAGGGACCCATCAATGAGCAGTTCTTC. Translation gives CASSPRQGPINEQFF.

The V call is TRBV7-2, the J call TRBJ1-3, with D perhaps TRBD1 (5 bases). This CDR3 is 16 amino acids long. Trimming took off 1 base at V and 4 bases at J, with 14 bases between the two ends. The germline V gene encodes CDR1 SGHTA and CDR2 FQGNSA. The CDR3 reads CASSLVFGARGNTIYF. The CDR3 bases are TGTGCCAGCAGCTTAGTGTTTGGGGCCCGAGGAAACACCATATATTTT.

The rearrangement joins TRBV6-1 to TRBJ1-4; D gene ambiguous. The CDR3 spans 14 residues. CDR1 is MNHNS and CDR2 is SASEGT in the germline V gene. V lost 5 bases and J lost 6, with 13 bases in between. The CDR3 DNA is TGTGCCAGCAGTAGGACGTGGAAGGATGAAAAACTGTTTTTT. Its protein product is CASSRTWKDEKLFF.

In this sample, this clone turned up a few times. This chain connects TRBV29-1 to TRBJ2-2; 9 bases match TRBD1. Germline V lookup: CDR1 SQVTM, CDR2 ANQGSEA. CDR3 length: 14 residues. J lost 3 bases, V lost 6 bases, and 5 bases had no gene match. This CDR3 is CSVSRTGDTGELFF. Written as DNA, the CDR3 is TGCAGCGTCAGTAGGACAGGGGACACCGGGGAGCTGTTTTTT.